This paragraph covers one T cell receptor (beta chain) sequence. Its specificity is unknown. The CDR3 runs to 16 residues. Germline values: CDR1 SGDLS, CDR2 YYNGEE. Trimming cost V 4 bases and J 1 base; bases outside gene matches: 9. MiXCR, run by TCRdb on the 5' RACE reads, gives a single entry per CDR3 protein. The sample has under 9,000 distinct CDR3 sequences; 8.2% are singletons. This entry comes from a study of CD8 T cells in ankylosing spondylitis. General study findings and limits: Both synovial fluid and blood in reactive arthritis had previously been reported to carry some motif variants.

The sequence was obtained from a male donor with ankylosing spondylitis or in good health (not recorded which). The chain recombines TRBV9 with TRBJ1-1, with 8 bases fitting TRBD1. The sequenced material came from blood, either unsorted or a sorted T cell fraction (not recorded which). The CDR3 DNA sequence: TGTGCCAGCAGCCCATCGACAGGGGCGGGGAACACTGAAGCTTTCTTT. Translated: CASSPSTGAGNTEAFF.